Shown below are 21 T cell receptor beta chains from a single sample sequenced in a study of blood T cells in healthy people across ages. With a J-beta primer mix and a sample-barcoded 5' primer, a second PCR ran about 7 to 12 cycles. TCRdb re-called the 5' RACE reads with MiXCR, one entry per CDR3 protein. Of some 670,000 distinct CDR3 sequences in the sample, under 65% were seen once. Material: blood. All receptors come from an elderly woman in good health.

The chain recombines TRBV5-4 with TRBJ2-1; TRBD1 is a possible D gene (6 bases). Germline V gene lookup returns CDR1 SGHNT and CDR2 YYREEE (reference sequence). V was cut by 2 bases and J by 4 bases, with 16 bases left in between. The CDR3 is 16 residues long. The CDR3 sequence is CASSFKPGTGYNEQFF. The CDR3 DNA is TGTGCCAGCAGCTTTAAACCGGGCACAGGGTACAATGAGCAGTTCTTC.

This sequence joins TRBV6-1 and TRBJ2-2, with no clear D. Germline assignment: CDR1 MNHNS and CDR2 SASEGT. The length of the CDR3 is 13 residues. Trimming took 6 bases from V and 5 from J, leaving 10 bases between them. CDR3 in amino acids: CASRIIVTGELFF. In DNA, the CDR3 is TGTGCCAGCAGGATTATCGTAACCGGGGAGCTGTTTTTT.

This clonotype was detected ten times or more. The chain recombines TRBV28 with TRBJ1-2; TRBD1 might be the D (5 bases). Trimming left V 6 bases short and J 4 bases short, with 15 bases between. Germline CDR1 and CDR2: MDHEN and SYDVKM. The CDR3 consists of 14 residues. The CDR3 is CASSPGHPSYGYTF. For the CDR3, the DNA is TGTGCCAGCAGCCCTGGACACCCTTCCTATGGCTACACCTTC.

This clonotype has ten or more counts. CDR3: CASSVGLVDYNEQFF. The CDR3 DNA sequence: TGCGCCAGCAGCGTCGGACTAGTTGACTACAATGAGCAGTTCTTC. This rearrangement joins TRBV5-1 to TRBJ2-1; 7 positions agree with TRBD2. The germline V gene has CDR1 SGHRS and CDR2 YFSETQ. The CDR3 has 15 residues. V shed 4 bases and J 3 bases; nucleotides not matched to a gene: 7.

The gene calls are TRBV12-3 or TRBV12-4 and TRBJ2-7, with a weak D call TRBD1 (5 bases). The CDR3 loop spans 13 amino acids. V dropped 2 bases and J dropped 6 bases, with 11 bases sitting between them. The CDR3 loop is CASSLKGAGEQYF. For the CDR3, the DNA is TGTGCCAGCAGTTTAAAAGGGGCCGGCGAGCAGTACTTC.

There are a few counts of this clonotype. V usage is TRBV9 and J usage is TRBJ2-7; D might be TRBD1 or TRBD2, each matching 6 bases. Germline CDR1 reads SGDLS; CDR2 reads YYNGEE. The CDR3 runs 15 residues. With 5 bases removed from V and 5 bases from J, the gap between germline ends came to 20 bases. The CDR3 loop reads CASSYSGAPGDEQYF. CDR3 DNA sequence: TGTGCCAGCAGTTACTCGGGGGCCCCAGGGGACGAGCAGTACTTC.

The V and J genes are TRBV28 and TRBJ1-5; 11 positions match TRBD1. The CDR3 contains 15 residues. Germline CDR1 is MDHEN and CDR2 is SYDVKM. J was trimmed by 5 bases and V by 6 bases; bases with no gene match: 6. This CDR3 reads CASRVWTGGDQPQHF. The DNA for the CDR3 is TGTGCCAGCAGGGTCTGGACAGGGGGCGATCAGCCCCAGCATTTT.

With respect to this clonotype: A much larger clone lies one base from this, so it may be a read error. The V call is TRBV12-3 or TRBV12-4, the J call TRBJ2-1, with D unresolved. V dropped 5 bases and J dropped 8 bases, with 16 bases sitting between them. The CDR3 runs to 14 residues. In DNA form, the CDR3 reads TGTGCCAGCAGTGTACGTGGGATCATCGATGAGCAGTTCTTC. It translates to CASSVRGIIDEQFF.

The chain carries TRBV10-3 and TRBJ2-1; TRBD1 aligns across 8 bases. Germline V gene lookup returns CDR1 ENHRY and CDR2 SYGVKD. The CDR3 runs 15 residues. The V gene end was trimmed by 2 bases and the J gene end by 4 bases; junction bases not matched to a gene: 4. The CDR3 region has the DNA TGTGCCATCAGTGAGGGACAGGGTAATTACAATGAGCAGTTCTTC. Amino acids: CAISEGQGNYNEQFF.

Worth noting for this clonotype: It may be a read error: a sequence one base away is much more abundant. The chain has TRBV6-5 and TRBJ2-2, with no clear D. Germline lookup yields CDR1 MNHEY and CDR2 SVGAGI. The CDR3 spans 13 residues. The CDR3 sequence: CASSYRRTRELFF. CDR3 bases: TGTGCCAGCAGTTACCGTCGCACCAGGGAGCTGTTTTTT.

This chain connects TRBV20-1 to TRBJ2-2, with 7 bases matching TRBD1. CDR1 is DFQATT and CDR2 is SNEGSKA in the germline V gene (reference sequence). The CDR3 is made up of 16 amino acids. After removal of 0 bases from V and 5 bases from J, the junction contained 9 bases not matched to a gene. CDR3 residues: CSARDRQGFGTGELFF. DNA for the CDR3: TGCAGTGCTAGAGACAGACAGGGCTTCGGGACCGGGGAGCTGTTTTTT.

Comment on this clonotype: A single base separates this from a much larger clone, so it may be a read error. This chain connects TRBV7-3 to TRBJ2-1; D is perhaps TRBD2 (5 bases). TRBJ2-7 explains the end of the DNA better; the J call may be wrong. This CDR3 has 14 residues. Germline-derived CDR1 and CDR2 are SGHTA and FQGTGA. CDR3 in amino acids: CASSPAVIYNEQYF. CDR3 nucleotide sequence: TGTGCCAGCAGCCCAGCGGTTATTTACAATGAGCAGTACTTC.

About this clonotype: One end of the junction is discordant with germline, which a read error may explain. The chain employs TRBV7-9 and TRBJ2-2, with TRBD1 matching over 8 bases. Germline V lookup: CDR1 SEHNR, CDR2 FQNEAQ (reference sequence). The CDR3 sequence is 14 residues long. The CDR3 region has the DNA TGTGCCAGCAGCCTCGACAGGGGTGACGGGGAGTTGTTTTTT. Protein sequence: CASSLDRGDGELFF.

Ten or more counts support this clonotype. The chain combines TRBV29-1 with TRBJ2-3; 10 bases match TRBD2. CDR3 length: 16 residues. V trimming: 4 bases; J trimming: 0 bases; junction bases outside the gene matches: 7. Germline V gene sequence: CDR1 SQVTM, CDR2 ANQGSEA. The CDR3 sequence is CSVGGPSGGSTDTQYF. The CDR3, as DNA: TGCAGCGTTGGGGGGCCTAGCGGGGGTAGCACAGATACGCAGTATTTT.

This chain joins TRBV7-9 and TRBJ2-2; D call uncertain. The germline gives CDR1 SEHNR, CDR2 FQNEAQ (reference sequence). Trimming removed 0 bases at V and 8 bases at J, with 4 bases between. The CDR3 is 12 amino acids. This CDR3 is CASSLARGELFF. The DNA of the CDR3 is TGTGCCAGCAGCTTAGCGAGAGGGGAGCTGTTTTTT.

This sequence joins TRBV28 and TRBJ2-7; 10 bases align to TRBD2. The CDR3 sequence is 17 residues long. V shed 7 bases, J shed 0 bases, and the junction held 12 bases outside the gene matches. Germline V gene data show CDR1 as MDHEN and CDR2 as SYDVKM. The CDR3: CASIGGISGRASYEQYF. CDR3 nucleotides: TGTGCCAGCATAGGAGGGATAAGCGGGAGGGCCTCCTACGAGCAGTACTTC.

As concerns this clonotype: Being one base from a much bigger clone, this may be a read error. The rearrangement joins TRBV6-5 to TRBJ1-2, with D hard to call. The CDR3 runs 14 residues. CDR1 MNHEY and CDR2 SVGAGI come from the germline V gene. V was cut by 6 bases and J by 2 bases, with 13 bases left in between. The CDR3 reads CASSPRPLNYGYTF. CDR3 bases: TGTGCCAGCAGCCCTCGGCCCCTCAACTATGGCTACACCTTC.

At least ten counts were recorded for this clonotype. The rearrangement links TRBV2 to TRBJ2-3; possible D gene TRBD2, 6 bases. Germline V gene lookup returns CDR1 SNHLY and CDR2 FYNNEI. CDR3 size: 11 residues. The V end lost 7 bases, the J end lost 8 bases, and 10 bases lay between the germline ends. Written as DNA, the CDR3 is TGTGCCAGCAACTTGGAGGGTACGCAGTATTTT. The encoded protein is CASNLEGTQYF.

This chain joins TRBV5-1 and TRBJ2-3; D remains ambiguous. Germline values: CDR1 SGHRS, CDR2 YFSETQ. The V end lost 0 bases, the J end lost 4 bases, and 12 bases lay between the germline ends. The CDR3 loop spans 15 amino acids. The CDR3 loop is CASSLGAVVADTQYF. The DNA for the CDR3 is TGCGCCAGCAGCTTGGGGGCTGTGGTAGCAGATACGCAGTATTTT.

The V gene is TRBV27, the J gene TRBJ2-7, with a tentative D call TRBD1 (6 bases). Per the germline V gene, CDR1 is MNHEY and CDR2 is SMNVEV (reference sequence). The CDR3 totals 14 residues. The V end was cut by 5 bases, the J end by 0 bases, with 11 bases between. The CDR3 here is CASSPADSSYEQYF. DNA for the CDR3: TGTGCCAGCAGTCCCGCGGACAGCTCCTACGAGCAGTACTTC.

This clonotype turned up a few times. J is TRBJ2-5 and V is TRBV7-2; D is possibly TRBD1 (5 bases). Germline CDR1 is SGHTA and CDR2 is FQGNSA. This CDR3 contains 15 residues. The V and J ends lost 2 bases and 5 bases respectively, with 15 bases between them. For the CDR3, the DNA is TGTGCCAGCAGCTTACAGGGTGCGGCCCAGGAGACCCAGTACTTC. Protein product: CASSLQGAAQETQYF.